This T cell receptor (beta chain) originates from a study of lymphopenia after photon versus proton radiotherapy. Study observations and caveats: Oligoclonal CD8+ Temra expansion after nadir drove photon patients' diversity drop. A bigger post-nadir fall in TCR diversity correlated inversely with survival time in deceased patients. Authors raise, but do not show, better survival with proton therapy.

The CDR3 extends over 11 amino acids. Trimming removed 4 bases at V and 2 bases at J, with 2 bases between. Germline lookup yields CDR1 SEHNR and CDR2 FQNEAQ (reference sequence). Points on this clone: Its antigen is as yet unknown.

The table came from immunoSEQ multiplex PCR; TCRdb's copy has only in-frame clones and leaves some out. Counted here are under 65,000 clones, roughly 80% occurring once; the ten biggest clones make up approximately 2%. This chain joins TRBV7-9 and TRBJ2-5; D gene uncertain. The clonotype was recovered from a man between 60 and 70 years old with pancreatic cancer. The input for sequencing was peripheral blood, taken from a patient treated with proton-based radiotherapy. CDR3: CASSSQETQYF. DNA of the CDR3: TGTGCCAGCAGCTCACAAGAGACCCAGTACTTC.